One sample yielded the 9 T cell receptor beta chains listed below, sequenced in a study of blood T cell repertoires in COVID-19 (TCRdb year 2020). Library preparation was by the immunoSEQ multiplex PCR assay. TCRdb limited this immuneACCESS table to in-frame rearrangements with V and J called. A share of clones is missing; checked studies link under half to unresolved V genes, and the rest is unexplained. Here the sample has around 190,000 clones; roughly 89% occur a single time. The leading ten clones occupy about a tenth of the sample. The sample was PBMCs or T cells enriched from blood (not recorded which). The receptors were sampled from a man between 18 and 29 years old with acute COVID-19.

The rearrangement joins TRBV9 to TRBJ1-1; TRBD1 matches at 12 bases. The V segment lost 5 bases and the J segment 3 bases; nucleotides outside the gene matches: 14. Germline CDR1 reads SGDLS; CDR2 reads YYNGEE. The CDR3 extends over 18 amino acids. The CDR3 here is CASSRHRGQGARDTEAFF. CDR3 nucleotide sequence: TGTGCCAGCAGTCGCCACCGGGGACAGGGGGCGCGGGACACTGAAGCTTTCTTT.

The chain is built from TRBV4-1 and TRBJ2-4; 7 bases map to TRBD2. CDR3 size: 16 residues. The V and J ends lost 1 base and 1 base, in that order; junction bases with no gene match: 4. Germline lookup yields CDR1 MGHRA and CDR2 YSYEKL. This CDR3 is CASSQGISGAKNIQYF. The CDR3 bases are TGCGCCAGCAGCCAAGGAATTAGCGGGGCCAAAAACATTCAGTACTTC.

This clone was counted a few times. This chain links TRBV6-1 with TRBJ2-3; 11 bases are a match to TRBD2. The J segment lost 5 bases and the V segment lost 2 bases, leaving 3 bases of the junction unmatched. CDR1 MNHNS and CDR2 SASEGT come from the germline V gene. This CDR3 is 15 amino acids long. The CDR3 spells CASSELAGGIDTQYF. The CDR3 DNA is TGTGCCAGCAGTGAATTAGCGGGAGGGATAGATACGCAGTATTTT.

The V call is TRBV27, the J call TRBJ2-7; a possible D gene is TRBD2 (6 bases). The V end lost 0 bases, the J end lost 1 base, and 16 bases lay between the germline ends. This CDR3 spans 17 amino acids. The germline CDR1 and CDR2 sequences are MNHEY and SMNVEV (reference sequence). The CDR3 protein is CASSLSLQRVSSYEQYF. CDR3 coding DNA: TGTGCCAGCAGTTTATCCCTCCAGCGGGTATCATCCTACGAGCAGTACTTC.

The chain employs TRBV27 and TRBJ2-1; 14 bases align to TRBD2. This CDR3 contains 17 residues. Germline V lookup: CDR1 MNHEY, CDR2 SMNVEV (reference sequence). The V segment lost 6 bases and the J segment 5 bases; nucleotides outside the gene matches: 9. CDR3 nucleotides: TGTGCCAGCAGAATAGGGACTAGCGGGAGCCCAAACAATGAGCAGTTCTTC. This translates into CASRIGTSGSPNNEQFF.

This clone has just one count. V usage is TRBV2 and J usage is TRBJ1-1; 7 bases line up with TRBD1. The CDR3 covers 15 residues. The V gene end was trimmed by 0 bases and the J gene end by 4 bases; junction bases not matched to a gene: 5. The germline V gene has CDR1 SNHLY and CDR2 FYNNEI. DNA of the CDR3: TGTGCCAGCAGTGAAGCGGCCAGGGGGAGCACTGAAGCTTTCTTT. It codes for CASSEAARGSTEAFF.

The count of this clone is one. The V call is TRBV7-8, the J call TRBJ1-2; 8 nucleotides align to TRBD1. CDR1 and CDR2 from the germline V gene are SGHVS and FQNEAQ. The CDR3 sequence is 17 residues long. The ends lost 2 bases at V and 3 bases at J; junction bases unmatched: 11. The CDR3 protein is CASSLPQGGNLDYGYTF. The CDR3 nucleotides are TGTGCCAGCAGCTTACCACAGGGGGGAAACCTAGACTATGGCTACACCTTC.

The rearrangement links TRBV6-2 or TRBV6-3 to TRBJ1-1, with D possibly TRBD1 on 6 matching bases. Germline V gene data show CDR1 as MNHEY and CDR2 as SVGEGT. Trimming removed 0 bases from V and 3 bases from J, with 20 bases in between. This CDR3 is 18 amino acids long. CDR3: CASSYSILRQDWDTEAFF. DNA of the CDR3: TGTGCCAGCAGTTACTCGATTCTTCGACAGGATTGGGACACTGAAGCTTTCTTT.

V is TRBV12-5 and J is TRBJ1-2; unclear D gene. This CDR3 contains 14 residues. The germline V gene encodes CDR1 LGHNT and CDR2 FRNRAP. V dropped 5 bases and J dropped 3 bases, with 13 bases sitting between them. The CDR3 DNA follows: TGTGCTAGTGGTCCCCCCCACTCCTACTATGGCTACACCTTC. Encoded protein: CASGPPHSYYGYTF.